This T cell receptor (beta chain) emerged from a study of shared clonotypes between healthy human individuals. Study background: The cohort comprised a couple of women and three men. Their ages spanned 18 to 49 years.

Study-wide findings and caveats: Rarefaction demonstrated incomplete sorted-subset sequencing despite large depth. With a few donors compared, around 4.7% of naive CD4 clonotypes were shared. Only a few donors were included, so the genetic and exposure-history diversity represented was limited.

TCRdb's table, derived via immunoSEQ multiplex PCR, lists solely in-frame clones and lacks some. This sample yields more than 2 million clones, of which 95% are seen a single time; around 0.13% belongs to the top ten. For this clone: What it recognizes is unknown.

This TCR came from a man in his late teens or twenties in good health. Sequencing used naive CD4+ T cells sorted from blood. Indicated subset: CD45RA+ positively selected.

The CDR3 here is CASSSTRGNTEAFF. CDR3 nucleotide sequence: TGTGCCAGTAGTTCCACTAGGGGGAACACTGAAGCTTTCTTT. This sequence joins TRBV19 and TRBJ1-1; TRBD1 might be the D (5 bases). The CDR3 extends over 14 amino acids. Germline V CDR1 and CDR2: LNHDA, SQIVND (reference sequence). Trimming pared 5 bases from V and 1 base from J, leaving 11 bases between.